One and the same sample provided the 22 T cell receptor beta chains below, sequenced in a study of T cells in Graves' hyperthyroidism and ophthalmopathy. The CDR3 regions of TCR beta were amplified from RNA transcripts. The primer set for the first-round RT-PCR of the TCR CDR3 was HTBI. TCRdb reprocessed the multiplex PCR reads via MiXCR and lists one record per CDR3 protein. The sample has 75,000 to 100,000 distinct CDR3 sequences; 35% to 50% are singletons. Sequenced material: peripheral blood or thyroid tissue (not recorded which). The receptors shown here come from a young woman with Graves' hyperthyroidism.

V gene TRBV7-9 combines with J gene TRBJ1-5; D gene ambiguous. This CDR3 has 15 amino acids. V lost 5 bases and J lost 11, with 22 bases in between. Germline V gene data show CDR1 as SEHNR and CDR2 as FQNEAQ (reference sequence). In DNA, the CDR3 is TGTGCCAGCAGCGCCTCCAGATGGAGGGAAGAGACCCAGCATTTT. This codes for CASSASRWREETQHF.

This clonotype was observed a single time. The chain joins TRBV7-9 to TRBJ2-1; D remains ambiguous. The length of the CDR3 is 15 residues. The V end was cut by 0 bases, the J end by 2 bases, with 8 bases between. Germline CDR1 and CDR2: SEHNR and FQNEAQ (reference sequence). CDR3 nucleotides: TGTGCCAGCAGCTTAGCGCGGTCGACCTACAATGAGCAGTTCTTC. Translated: CASSLARSTYNEQFF.

Remarks on this clonotype: Germline is not matched at one junction end, which may reflect a read error. The rearrangement uses TRBV28 and TRBJ2-5; 8 bases are a match to TRBD2. The CDR3 consists of 18 residues. In germline, CDR1 is MDHEN, CDR2 SYDVKM. CDR3 protein: CAGSSTQKTSDPQETQYF. The CDR3 coding sequence is TGTGCCGGCAGTTCTACTCAAAAGACTAGCGACCCCCAAGAGACCCAGTACTTC.

This chain joins TRBV20-1 and TRBJ1-1; TRBD1 agrees at 9 bases. Germline V gives CDR1 DFQATT, CDR2 SNEGSKA (reference sequence). V trimming: 2 bases; J trimming: 5 bases; junction bases outside the gene matches: 6. There are 14 residues in the CDR3. CDR3 sequence reads: CSARPGQGRTEAFF. CDR3 sequence (DNA): TGCAGTGCTAGACCCGGACAGGGGAGGACTGAAGCTTTCTTT.

This clonotype was detected many times. The rearrangement links TRBV20-1 to TRBJ2-2, with D possibly called TRBD1 or TRBD2 (5 bases each). Germline CDR1 DFQATT, CDR2 SNEGSKA (reference sequence). The CDR3 length is 13 residues. Trimming took 6 bases from V and 7 from J, leaving 15 bases between them. CDR3 in amino acids: CSATGTLGGELFF. In DNA form, the CDR3 reads TGCAGTGCGACCGGGACCCTCGGCGGGGAGCTGTTTTTT.

This clonotype appeared many times. This chain uses TRBV7-2 with TRBJ2-3; 7 positions agree with TRBD1. The germline V gene has CDR1 SGHTA and CDR2 FQGNSA. CDR3 length equals 13 residues. V was pared by 7 bases and J by 3 bases, with 4 bases of the junction left unmatched. The DNA for the CDR3 is TGTGCCAGCATACGACAGGGTACAGATACGCAGTATTTT. The encoded protein is CASIRQGTDTQYF.

This chain's CDR3 is CATSRDPQGYQETQYF. The DNA for the CDR3 is TGTGCCACCAGCAGAGATCCGCAGGGGTACCAAGAGACCCAGTACTTC. This chain links TRBV15 with TRBJ2-5; TRBD1 might be the D (6 bases). In germline, CDR1 is LNHNV, CDR2 YYDKDF (reference sequence). The CDR3 consists of 16 residues. V lost 0 bases to trimming and J lost 0 bases, with 11 bases between them.

This clonotype was found once. This chain joins TRBV7-9 and TRBJ2-5; D is possibly TRBD2 (6 bases). This CDR3 is 13 amino acids long. Germline CDR1 SEHNR, CDR2 FQNEAQ (reference sequence). The V gene lost 8 bases and the J gene lost 3 bases, with 13 bases spanning the gap. This CDR3 is CASSQPGEETQYF. CDR3 DNA: TGTGCCAGCTCGCAACCGGGGGAAGAGACCCAGTACTTC.

The rearrangement joins TRBV18 to TRBJ1-3; unclear D gene. Trimming pared 3 bases from V and 4 bases from J, leaving 13 bases between. CDR3 length equals 15 residues. Germline loops: CDR1 KGHSH, CDR2 LQKENI. The CDR3 sequence is CASSPPGIGGNTIYF. The DNA of the CDR3 is TGTGCCAGCTCACCTCCCGGGATTGGAGGAAACACCATATATTTT.

This clonotype was detected many times. The V call is TRBV28, the J call TRBJ2-7; possibly TRBD1 for D (5 bases). CDR1 MDHEN and CDR2 SYDVKM come from the germline V gene. The CDR3 totals 12 residues. V lost 6 bases, J lost 4 bases, and 10 bases lay in between. The CDR3: CASSWGVYEQYF. In DNA form, the CDR3 reads TGTGCCAGCAGCTGGGGCGTTTACGAGCAGTACTTC.

The chain couples TRBV15 to TRBJ2-5; weak D call: TRBD1 (7 bases). There are 14 residues in the CDR3. From germline, CDR1 is LNHNV and CDR2 YYDKDF (reference sequence). V dropped 5 bases and J dropped 4 bases, with 14 bases sitting between them. DNA of the CDR3: TGTGCCACCAGCTCAGGGGGGCTAGCAGAGACCCAGTACTTC. Translated: CATSSGGLAETQYF.

This clonotype is a singleton in its sample. The chain links TRBV5-1 to TRBJ1-6; the match to TRBD1 covers 11 bases. Germline CDR1 SGHRS, CDR2 YFSETQ. With 4 bases clipped from V and 7 bases from J, the junction kept 10 bases outside the gene matches. This CDR3 has 17 residues. The CDR3, as DNA: TGCGCCAGCAGCCTATTCGGGACAGGGGGTGGGAATTCACCCCTCCACTTT. Translation: CASSLFGTGGGNSPLHF. Filled out from reference TRBV5-1 and TRBJ1-6, the complete variable domain reads KAGVTQTPRYLIKTRGQQVTLSCSPISGHRSVSWYQQTPGQGLQFLFEYFSETQRNKGNFPGRFSGRQFSNSRSEMNVSTLELGDSALYLCASSLFGTGGGNSPLHFGNGTRLTVT.

Ten or more counts support this clonotype. A much larger clone is a single base away; this may be a read error. The CDR3 reads CATSSGASSGADVLTF. CDR3 DNA sequence: TGTGCCACCAGCAGTGGGGCGAGCTCTGGGGCCGACGTCCTGACTTTC. This rearrangement joins TRBV15 to TRBJ2-6; tentatively, D is TRBD1 (5 bases). The germline gives CDR1 LNHNV, CDR2 YYDKDF (reference sequence). CDR3 length: 16 amino acids.

This clonotype is classed as medium-sized. The rearrangement uses TRBV20-1 and TRBJ2-5; D is tentatively TRBD1 or TRBD2 (5 bases each). Germline V gene data show CDR1 as DFQATT and CDR2 as SNEGSKA (reference sequence). V was shortened by 3 bases and J by 4 bases, with 6 bases between the two germline ends. This CDR3 has 11 amino acids. In DNA, the CDR3 is TGCAGTGCTAGGGGGACAGAGACCCAGTACTTC. Its protein product is CSARGTETQYF.

In its sample, this clonotype was seen a few times. The rearrangement links TRBV20-1 to TRBJ2-2, with 13 nucleotides matching TRBD2. The CDR3 extends over 14 amino acids. Germline lookup yields CDR1 DFQATT and CDR2 SNEGSKA (reference sequence). The trim removed 4 bases at V and 9 bases at J, leaving 5 bases unmatched. The CDR3 here is CSAIRTSGSRELFF. CDR3 DNA sequence: TGCAGTGCTATAAGGACTAGCGGGAGTAGGGAGCTGTTTTTT.

On this clonotype itself: One junction end disagrees with the germline gene, perhaps due to a read error. The chain is built from TRBV2 and TRBJ1-3, with 9 positions matching TRBD1. This CDR3 has 13 amino acids. CDR1 is SNHLY and CDR2 is FYNNEI in the germline V gene. CDR3 bases: TGTGCCAGCAATGGACAGGGGAGCTACACCATACATTTT. Its translation: CASNGQGSYTIHF.

This clonotype came up many times. CDR3 nucleotide sequence: TGTGCCGCGGGAATCAACGAGCAGTACTTC. Encoded protein: CAAGINEQYF. The V and J genes are TRBV6-6 and TRBJ2-7; perhaps TRBD2 as D (6 bases). The germline CDR1 and CDR2 sequences are MNHNY and SVGAGI (reference sequence). V lost 11 bases to trimming and J lost 5 bases, with 10 bases between them. The CDR3 sequence is 10 residues long.

The genes are TRBV7-3 and TRBJ2-6; perhaps TRBD1 as D (6 bases). Deletions cut 5 bases from V and 0 bases from J, with 20 bases between. The CDR3 is 19 residues long. Germline CDR1 and CDR2: SGHTA and FQGTGA. The CDR3 DNA is TGTGCCAGCAGCCCGCGAGCCGGGACACCTAGCTCTGGGGCCAACGTCCTGACTTTC. This codes for CASSPRAGTPSSGANVLTF. The whole variable domain, filled in from reference TRBV7-3 and TRBJ2-6, reads GAGVSQTPSNKVTEKGKYVELRCDPISGHTALYWYRQSLGQGPEFLIYFQGTGAADDSGLPNDRFFAVRPEGSVSTLKIQRTERGDSAVYLCASSPRAGTPSSGANVLTFGAGSRLTVL.

The chain combines TRBV2 with TRBJ2-2; 9 positions agree with TRBD2. The CDR3 contains 16 residues. CDR1 and CDR2 from the germline V gene are SNHLY and FYNNEI. The V gene end was trimmed by 7 bases and the J gene end by 5 bases; junction bases not matched to a gene: 11. The DNA for the CDR3 is TGTGCCAGCACTCGAGCGCTAGCGGGACGGACCGGGGAGCTGTTTTTT. It specifies CASTRALAGRTGELFF.

Comment on this clonotype: This sequence may be a read error, since a much larger clone differs from it by one base. Since no conserved phenylalanine or tryptophan closes the CDR3, a read error is the likely cause. V and J are TRBV3-1 and TRBJ2-3, with unresolved D. V was cut by 5 bases and J by 6 bases, with 6 bases left in between. From germline, CDR1 is LGHDT and CDR2 YNNKEL (reference sequence). The CDR3 loop spans 11 amino acids. The CDR3 reads CASSSQDTQYL. For the CDR3, the DNA is TGTGCCAGCAGCTCGCAGGATACGCAGTATCTT.

This sequence joins TRBV20-1 and TRBJ2-5; 7 nucleotides line up with TRBD2. The CDR3 extends over 11 amino acids. Germline loops: CDR1 DFQATT, CDR2 SNEGSKA (reference sequence). V trimming: 0 bases; J trimming: 14 bases; junction bases outside the gene matches: 6. CDR3 loop: CSARDKGLGYF. CDR3 bases: TGCAGTGCTAGAGATAAAGGACTAGGCTACTTC.

This clonotype was picked up one time. This rearrangement joins TRBV29-1 to TRBJ2-6, with D unclear. The CDR3 runs 15 residues. Germline CDR1 is SQVTM and CDR2 is ANQGSEA. V was pared by 3 bases and J by 0 bases, with 9 bases between. The CDR3, as DNA: TGCAGCGTTGAGGTTCCCAACTCTGGGGCCAACGTCCTGACTTTC. Protein product: CSVEVPNSGANVLTF.